This T cell receptor (beta chain) was profiled in a study of CD8 T cells in ankylosing spondylitis. Points from the study as a whole: There was reportedly significant enrichment of clones that were disease-linked in matched ankylosing spondylitis synovial fluid. Previous work reported some of these motif variants in the synovial fluid and blood of reactive arthritis.

CDR1 and CDR2 from the germline V gene are SGHTA and FQGNSA. The CDR3 loop spans 15 amino acids. V dropped 3 bases and J dropped 8; count of bases not matched to a gene: 5. This clonotype was counted between two and nine times. Its antigen is not known. MiXCR, run by TCRdb on the 5' RACE reads, gives a single entry per CDR3 protein. This sample has 200,000 to 250,000 distinct CDR3 sequences, with about 11% found just once. This TCR was sampled from a male donor with ankylosing spondylitis or in good health (not recorded which). J is TRBJ2-2 and V is TRBV7-2, with 11 positions matching TRBD2. The material sequenced was blood, either unsorted or a sorted T cell fraction (not recorded which). CDR3 bases: TGTGCCAGCAGCTTTAGCGGGGGGGCTTCAGGGGAGCTGTTTTTT. Translated: CASSFSGGASGELFF.